These 14 T cell receptor beta chains originate from one sample sequenced in a study of T cells in Graves' hyperthyroidism and ophthalmopathy. The investigators amplified TCR beta CDR3 regions from RNA transcripts. The HTBI primer set drove a first-round RT-PCR of the TCR CDR3. TCRdb itself ran the multiplex PCR reads through MiXCR, one entry per CDR3 protein. The table includes hundreds of thousands of distinct CDR3 sequences, roughly a third detected once. The material sequenced was blood. Receptors originate from a woman in her forties with Graves' hyperthyroidism.

This clonotype was detected ten times or more. The genes are TRBV25-1 and TRBJ1-1; D might be TRBD1 (5 bases). The CDR3 runs to 13 residues. V was cut by 7 bases and J by 6 bases, with 15 bases left in between. The V gene's germline CDR1 is MGHDK and CDR2 SYGVNS. The CDR3 region is CASTVAGDSEAFF. CDR3 bases: TGTGCCAGCACCGTTGCGGGGGACTCTGAAGCTTTCTTT.

As to this clonotype: This may be a read error, as it is one base from a much larger clone. Because the CDR3 is missing its conserved closing phenylalanine or tryptophan, this is likely a read error. This chain links TRBV29-1 with TRBJ1-1, with D possibly matching TRBD1 (6 bases). CDR1 and CDR2 (germline): SQVTM, ANQGSEA. V was cut by 7 bases and J by 1 base, with 16 bases left in between. The length of the CDR3 is 14 residues. CDR3 protein: CSGRPDSRNTEAFL. In nucleotides, the CDR3 is TGCAGCGGACGACCGGACAGCCGGAACACTGAAGCTTTCCTT.

The chain carries TRBV29-1 and TRBJ1-2, with TRBD1 matching over 10 bases. V gave up 4 bases and J gave up 6 bases; unmatched junction bases: 5. Looked up from germline, CDR1 is SQVTM and CDR2 is ANQGSEA. The CDR3 is 13 amino acids. CDR3 DNA: TGCAGCGTTGTGACAGGGGGCGGAGATGGCTACACCTTC. This gives the protein CSVVTGGGDGYTF.

This chain uses TRBV29-1 with TRBJ2-7; D is ambiguous. The J call may be faulty, since TRBJ2-4 better matches the DNA end. The CDR3 totals 12 residues. In germline, CDR1 is SQVTM, CDR2 ANQGSEA. CDR3 region: CSVEEHKNIQYF. For the CDR3, the DNA is TGCAGCGTTGAAGAGCACAAAAACATTCAGTACTTC.

A few counts support this clonotype. This chain uses TRBV7-9 with TRBJ1-1; the D is unclear. The CDR3 runs to 14 residues. The V gene's germline CDR1 is SEHNR and CDR2 FQNEAQ (reference sequence). Trimming removed 2 bases from V and 4 bases from J, with 11 bases in between. The CDR3 reads CASSLSEWPTEAFF. The CDR3 bases are TGTGCCAGCAGCTTATCGGAGTGGCCCACTGAAGCTTTCTTT.

The chain employs TRBV9 and TRBJ1-5; no firm D call. The CDR3 has 15 amino acids. V lost 0 bases to trimming and J lost 1 base, with 8 bases between them. Germline assignment: CDR1 SGDLS and CDR2 YYNGEE. The CDR3 DNA is TGTGCCAGCAGCGTAGACACCACCAGCAATCAGCCCCAGCATTTT. It is translated as CASSVDTTSNQPQHF.

Here the CDR3 reads CSAVQWNTGELFF. In nucleotides, the CDR3 is TGCAGTGCCGTCCAGTGGAACACCGGGGAGCTGTTTTTT. The V gene is TRBV20-1, the J gene TRBJ2-2; D gene uncertain. This CDR3 has 13 residues. The germline V gene encodes CDR1 DFQATT and CDR2 SNEGSKA (reference sequence). Trimming shortened V by 6 bases and J by 1 base, and 9 bases separated the two germline ends.

This clonotype was counted between two and nine times. The CDR3 reads CSARGARDSAGELFF. In DNA, the CDR3 is TGCAGTGCTCGAGGGGCCAGGGATAGCGCCGGGGAGCTGTTTTTT. V usage is TRBV20-1 and J usage is TRBJ2-2, with D perhaps assigned TRBD1 or TRBD2 (5 bases each). The germline V and J ends were trimmed by 5 bases and 6 bases, with 19 bases remaining between them. The CDR3 runs 15 residues. The germline V gene has CDR1 DFQATT and CDR2 SNEGSKA (reference sequence).

The chain recombines TRBV7-9 with TRBJ1-4, with D perhaps TRBD1 (5 bases). V lost 0 bases, J lost 8 bases, and 16 bases lay in between. The CDR3 is made up of 16 amino acids. Germline-derived CDR1 and CDR2 are SEHNR and FQNEAQ (reference sequence). CDR3 region: CASSLASGGEGEKLFF. As DNA, the CDR3 is TGTGCCAGCAGCTTAGCTAGCGGGGGGGAAGGAGAAAAACTGTTTTTT.

The rearrangement uses TRBV7-3 and TRBJ1-5; TRBD1 is a possible D gene (5 bases). The CDR3 has 14 residues. Germline V gene sequence: CDR1 SGHTA, CDR2 FQGTGA. The V and J ends lost 5 bases and 10 bases respectively, with 18 bases between them. The CDR3 spells CASSAPGINFPQHF. The CDR3, as DNA: TGTGCCAGCAGCGCACCAGGGATCAACTTTCCCCAGCATTTT. Using reference TRBV7-3 and TRBJ1-5 for the parts outside the CDR3, the full variable domain is GAGVSQTPSNKVTEKGKYVELRCDPISGHTALYWYRQSLGQGPEFLIYFQGTGAADDSGLPNDRFFAVRPEGSVSTLKIQRTERGDSAVYLCASSAPGINFPQHFGDGTRLSIL.

The gene calls are TRBV29-1 and TRBJ1-5; 7 positions match TRBD1. The CDR3 loop spans 13 amino acids. The J segment lost 7 bases and the V segment lost 6 bases, leaving 9 bases of the junction unmatched. Germline CDR1 and CDR2: SQVTM and ANQGSEA. The CDR3 DNA sequence: TGCAGCGTAGCGGACAGGAAAGGGCAGCCCCAGCATTTT. It is translated as CSVADRKGQPQHF.

The rearrangement joins TRBV7-9 to TRBJ1-4; weak D call: TRBD1 (5 bases). The germline CDR1 and CDR2 sequences are SEHNR and FQNEAQ (reference sequence). The V and J ends lost 6 bases and 7 bases respectively, with 12 bases between them. The CDR3 spans 13 residues. This CDR3 is CASRGDLGEKLFF. The CDR3, as DNA: TGTGCCAGCAGAGGGGACTTAGGTGAAAAACTGTTTTTT. Supplemented by reference TRBV7-9 and TRBJ1-4, the full variable domain reads DTGVSQNPRHKITKRGQNVTFRCDPISEHNRLYWYRQTLGQGPEFLTYFQNEAQLEKSRLLSDRFSAERPKGSFSTLEIQRTEQGDSAMYLCASRGDLGEKLFFGSGTQLSVL.

This chain uses TRBV24-1 with TRBJ1-2, with D perhaps matching TRBD1 (5 bases). Trimming stripped 5 bases from V and 4 bases from J, with 16 bases between. The length of the CDR3 is 15 residues. Germline CDR1 reads KGHDR; CDR2 reads SFDVKD. CDR3 in amino acids: CATSVPRGDGYGYTF. The DNA for the CDR3 is TGTGCCACCAGTGTCCCGAGGGGAGATGGCTATGGCTACACCTTC.

The sample holds many counts of this clonotype. V is TRBV7-6 and J is TRBJ1-2, with TRBD1 as a possible D gene (6 bases). CDR3 length: 14 residues. The germline V and J ends were trimmed by 3 bases and 2 bases, with 10 bases remaining between them. From germline, CDR1 is SGHVS and CDR2 FNYEAQ. The CDR3 protein is CASSLSGDNYGYTF. In nucleotides, the CDR3 is TGTGCCAGCAGCTTGTCAGGGGACAACTATGGCTACACCTTC.